This is a list of T cell receptor beta chains from one sample in a study of vaccination and CD4 T cells after COVID-19. These receptors' targets are unknown. TCRdb re-analysed the PCR reads in MiXCR, keeping a single row per CDR3 protein. The sample has over 3,000 distinct CDR3 sequences, approximately 15% seen once; the top ten hold around 21%. The sequencing sample was made of CD4+ T cells from blood, cultured in vitro. These receptors came from a human donor who had recovered from COVID-19. The CDR3 runs from the conserved cysteine through the conserved F or W. Each record gives: J gene, V gene, CDR3 protein.

TRBJ1-2 | TRBV12-3/TRBV12-4 | CASTLRPGSYGYTF
TRBJ2-3 | TRBV7-3 | CASSLRGGGITDTQYF
TRBJ1-1 | TRBV11-2 | CASSPRTGNSEAFF
TRBJ2-5 | TRBV20-1 | CSAKRGGDAETQYF
TRBJ1-6 | TRBV6-1 | CASSEAPGANSPLHF
TRBJ2-3 | TRBV15 | CATSPGEGAWNVQYF
TRBJ1-2 | TRBV5-4 | CASSLATRANYGYTF
TRBJ1-5 | TRBV6-1 | CASGTTGAIQPQHF
TRBJ2-1 | TRBV19 | CASSLQGAYNEQFF
TRBJ1-3 | TRBV4-1 | CASSQGGQGAGNTIYF
TRBJ2-5 | TRBV5-4 | CASSTTGGPETQYF
TRBJ2-2 | TRBV20-1 | CSAPTSGGANTGELFF
TRBJ2-3 | TRBV27 | CASSPRIRTGEFDTQYF
TRBJ2-7 | TRBV20-1 | CSARDGGGWDEQYF
TRBJ2-2 | TRBV6-1 | CASSVGLLSTGELFF
TRBJ2-3 | TRBV15 | CATSTRLAGGITDTQYF
TRBJ2-3 | TRBV30 | CAWSPAGGAQYF
TRBJ1-1 | TRBV19 | CASRYANTEAFF
TRBJ1-2 | TRBV6-5 | CASSSRAGYTF
TRBJ2-7 | TRBV19 | CASSPQGGSLAYEQYF
TRBJ2-5 | TRBV20-1 | CSASLAGYQETQYF
TRBJ2-3 | TRBV2 | CASTVNGVSTDTQYF
TRBJ1-3 | TRBV9 | CASSVSQGGNTIYF
TRBJ1-1 | TRBV3-1 | CASSRTNTEAFF
TRBJ1-4 | TRBV5-8 | CASSSDLGGNEKLFF
TRBJ1-2 | TRBV18 | CASSPQTDYGYTF
TRBJ1-1 | TRBV12-3/TRBV12-4 | CASSTRVDTEAFF
TRBJ2-1 | TRBV14 | CASSPPGPSGGNEQFF
TRBJ1-1 | TRBV12-3/TRBV12-4 | CASSLLHPGQGTEAFF
TRBJ1-3 | TRBV9 | CASSVAGGDHSGNTIYF
TRBJ1-5 | TRBV29-1 | CSVGGVKQPQHF
TRBJ2-3 | TRBV6-2/TRBV6-3 | CASKDWGTDTQYF
TRBJ2-7 | TRBV20-1 | CSAARQGPTYEQYF
TRBJ1-1 | TRBV5-1 | CASSLASRGTEAFF
TRBJ2-3 | TRBV6-1 | CASSGRGGGPDTQYF
TRBJ1-6 | TRBV12-3/TRBV12-4 | CASSPVLYNSPLHF
TRBJ1-1 | TRBV29-1 | CSGYRDMNTEAFF
TRBJ2-3 | TRBV5-1 | CASSSDSGTSGSTDTQYF
TRBJ1-6 | TRBV6-1 | CATRGQGGNSPLHF
TRBJ2-7 | TRBV12-3/TRBV12-4 | CASSLGRHEQYF
TRBJ1-1 | TRBV6-5 | CASSYPGPNTEAFF
TRBJ1-2 | TRBV30 | CACLPLGFPYGYTF
TRBJ1-2 | TRBV24-1 | CATSDLYHPGKNGYTF